This T cell receptor (beta chain) was documented in a study of OX40 agonist ivuxolimab in advanced cancers. Concerning the study at large: The costimulatory receptor OX40 (CD134) was targeted by ivuxolimab, a fully human IgG2 agonistic monoclonal antibody. The monotherapy dose-escalation portion (N ≈ 55 patients) of the phase I ivuxolimab trial is reported in the paper. Partial responses occurred in three dose-escalation patients, of whom one had hepatocellular carcinoma and two had cutaneous melanoma. Intravenous ivuxolimab was administered to patients every 2 weeks at six dose levels: 0.01, 0.1, 0.3, 1.5, 3 and 10 mg/kg. Peripheral TCRbeta sequencing aimed to test whether ivuxolimab altered TCR sequence diversity and caused clonal T-cell expansion. A male proportion of roughly 80% and a mean age of roughly 58 years, ranging from about 20 to 80, were recorded for the dose-escalation cohort. Of the roughly 50 dose-escalation patients, hepatocellular carcinoma was present in approximately 20, melanoma in approximately 15, renal cell carcinoma in 9 and head and neck cancer in 9. Patients were allowed to have had prior anti-PD-1, anti-PD-L1 or anti-CTLA-4 therapy, and approximately 39% of the dose-escalation patients had been treated with checkpoint inhibitors. Results the study describes overall, beyond this receptor: Which antigens the clonally expanded peripheral T cells were specific for was not determined. Low levels of normalized T-cell clonal expansion were also seen in some patients who did not respond. Partial responders in the 0.1-3.0 mg/kg groups had among the lowest normalized peripheral clonal expansion, especially among CD8+ T cells. Clonal expansion of both CD4+ and CD8+ blood T cells was observed from baseline to week 6 at doses 0.1 to 3.0 mg/kg. On average, CD8+ T cells showed more expanded clones than CD4+ T cells after ivuxolimab.

Patients with autoimmune disease history or receiving systemic immunosuppression were excluded from the trial. Peripheral blood for TCR sequencing was collected from all dose cohorts at baseline, on cycle 4 day 1, and on cycle 7 day 1. The samples were taken from a phase I, first-in-human, multicenter, open-label dose-escalation trial of ivuxolimab. Adults with locally advanced or metastatic melanoma, renal cell, hepatocellular, or head and neck squamous cell carcinoma were enrolled in the trial. Before TCR sequencing, CD4+ and CD8+ T cells were separately sorted from peripheral blood. The CDR3 measures 19 amino acids from cysteine to phenylalanine. This entry keeps only the CDR3 DNA: 57 bases, framed from base 1. The germline V gene encodes CDR1 SGHRS and CDR2 YFSETQ. Compared with germline, V lacks 0 bases and J lacks 0 bases; bases without a gene match: 9. To sequence the TCRbeta CDR3 region, genomic DNA was isolated from the sorted cells. The immunoSEQ Assay was used to sequence the TCRbeta CDR3 regions. TCRdb limited this immuneACCESS table to in-frame rearrangements with V and J called. A share of clones is missing; checked studies link under half to unresolved V genes, and the rest is unexplained. The sample contains roughly 67,000 clones, around 87% of them found a single time. The ten top clones hold roughly 4.2% of the sample.

With regard to this clone: Its antigen is still unknown. Per-nucleotide qualities are absent, and no much larger clonotype sits a single base away.

Sequenced material: CD4+ or CD8+ T cells sorted from blood, taken in a trial of the OX40 agonist ivuxolimab. The V and J segments used are TRBV5-1 and TRBJ1-3, with 10 bases matching TRBD1. The receptor comes from an adult with an advanced solid tumor such as melanoma, head and neck, liver or kidney cancer. The CDR3 protein sequence reads: CASSLAFGWTGGSGNTIYF. The nucleotides are TGCGCCAGCAGCTTGGCCTTCGGGTGGACAGGGGGCTCTGGAAACACCATATATTTT.